These 13 T cell receptor beta chains share one sample of origin, sequenced in a study of cytomegalovirus exposure and HLA in healthy donors. The study ran its PCR with 60 Vbeta and 13 Jbeta primers. Clones were sequenced by immunoSEQ multiplex PCR, and TCRdb holds only the in-frame ones, with some missing. The table lists 200,000 or so clones, approximately 80% of them singletons. Sequencing was done on a sample of PBMCs. Receptors originate from a woman in her late teens or twenties in good health and CMV-seropositive.

This chain uses TRBV27 with TRBJ2-4, with D tentatively TRBD2 (5 bases). The CDR3 loop spans 13 amino acids. The germline gives CDR1 MNHEY, CDR2 SMNVEV (reference sequence). Trimming pared 10 bases from V and 6 bases from J, leaving 16 bases between. CDR3 loop: CANPPGAGNIQYF. CDR3 in DNA: TGTGCCAACCCGCCGGGCGCGGGAAACATTCAGTACTTC.

V and J are TRBV2 and TRBJ1-1; D may be TRBD1 (6 bases). Germline V gives CDR1 SNHLY, CDR2 FYNNEI. Trimming removed 11 bases from V and 1 base from J, with 32 bases in between. This CDR3 contains 19 residues. This CDR3 reads CAGSNHPGHLIGENTEAFF. The CDR3 coding sequence is TGTGCCGGAAGTAACCATCCGGGACATCTCATCGGGGAGAACACTGAAGCTTTCTTT.

The V call is TRBV7-9, the J call TRBJ2-5; D remains unclear. Germline CDR1 is SEHNR and CDR2 is FQNEAQ (reference sequence). CDR3 length: 15 residues. V lost 0 bases, J lost 2 bases, and 10 bases lay in between. The DNA for the CDR3 is TGTGCCAGCAGCTTAGCTTTGGCAGGTCAAGAGACCCAGTACTTC. It codes for CASSLALAGQETQYF.

The CDR3 loop is CASAQHTSGGTEAFF. Here the CDR3 DNA reads TGTGCCAGCGCCCAGCATACCAGCGGGGGCACTGAAGCTTTCTTT. The genes are TRBV6-4 and TRBJ1-1, with a possible D match to TRBD1 (5 bases). The CDR3 length is 15 residues. Germline V lookup: CDR1 MRHNA, CDR2 SNTAGT. V gave up 8 bases and J gave up 4 bases, with 20 bases separating them.

V usage is TRBV5-1 and J usage is TRBJ1-1; 8 nucleotides line up with TRBD1. CDR3 size: 13 residues. V shed 9 bases and J 1 base; nucleotides not matched to a gene: 5. Germline CDR1 SGHRS, CDR2 YFSETQ. The CDR3 DNA is TGCGCCACCACAGGGGGTCAGAACACTGAAGCTTTCTTT. Protein sequence: CATTGGQNTEAFF.

This clone was counted only a few times. The chain combines TRBV28 with TRBJ1-1, with D possibly being TRBD1 (6 bases). The V and J ends lost 9 bases and 2 bases respectively, with 16 bases between them. Looked up from germline, CDR1 is MDHEN and CDR2 is SYDVKM. The CDR3 covers 14 residues. The CDR3 DNA follows: TGTGCCAGTGGGGTGATGGGGGCTAACACTGAAGCTTTCTTT. Its protein is CASGVMGANTEAFF.

The table lists this clone with a few counts. The chain joins TRBV19 to TRBJ1-2; no reliable D call. Trimming took off 3 bases at V and 4 bases at J, with 9 bases between the two ends. Germline V lookup: CDR1 LNHDA, CDR2 SQIVND (reference sequence). This CDR3 has 13 residues. The CDR3 DNA reads TGTGCCAGTAGTATGAGGTATAGCTATGGCTACACCTTC. It is translated as CASSMRYSYGYTF.

The DNA for the CDR3 is TGCGCCAGCAGTAGTGGCACCGGGGTAAACACCATATATTTT. Its protein is CASSSGTGVNTIYF. This chain connects TRBV5-1 to TRBJ1-3; D gene uncertain. V lost 5 bases and J 6 bases, leaving 15 bases between the germline ends. CDR3 length: 14 amino acids. From germline, CDR1 is SGHRS and CDR2 YFSETQ.

The chain carries TRBV4-1 and TRBJ2-3, with D possibly being TRBD2 (7 bases). V gave up 0 bases and J gave up 1 base, with 20 bases separating them. Germline-derived CDR1 and CDR2 are MGHRA and YSYEKL. CDR3 length equals 19 residues. The CDR3 spells CASSQDRVFGGLGTDTQYF. In nucleotides, the CDR3 is TGCGCCAGCAGCCAAGATCGCGTCTTCGGGGGGCTGGGCACAGATACGCAGTATTTT.

The rearrangement links TRBV4-3 to TRBJ1-4; 10 bases align to TRBD1. V lost 4 bases to trimming and J lost 7 bases; unmatched junction nucleotides: 6. This CDR3 region has 15 residues. Germline V gene sequence: CDR1 LGHNA, CDR2 YSLEER. The CDR3, as DNA: TGCGCCAGCAGCCCGGGGACAGGGGTCTCTGAAAAACTGTTTTTT. Its translation is CASSPGTGVSEKLFF.

CDR3 loop: CASGSSYGGRETQYF. The CDR3 DNA follows: TGTGCTAGTGGTTCCTCTTATGGCGGGCGAGAGACCCAGTACTTC. The V gene is TRBV12-5, the J gene TRBJ2-5; possibly TRBD2 for D (5 bases). CDR1 and CDR2 (germline): LGHNT, FRNRAP. This CDR3 has 15 amino acids. V was pared by 4 bases and J by 4 bases, with 16 bases between.

V and J are TRBV4-1 and TRBJ2-3; possible D gene TRBD2, 5 bases. The CDR3 consists of 15 residues. The V end was cut by 0 bases, the J end by 2 bases, with 9 bases between. Germline-derived CDR1 and CDR2 are MGHRA and YSYEKL. The DNA of the CDR3 is TGCGCCAGCAGCCAAGAAGCGGCCTTCACAGATACGCAGTATTTT. This encodes CASSQEAAFTDTQYF.

The J gene is TRBJ1-6, the V gene TRBV6-5; TRBD1 matches 7 bases. V shed 6 bases and J 9 bases; nucleotides not matched to a gene: 11. Germline V gives CDR1 MNHEY, CDR2 SVGAGI. This CDR3 has 15 amino acids. CDR3 residues: CASSLVRGEFSPLHF. Written as DNA, the CDR3 is TGTGCCAGCAGCCTCGTCAGGGGGGAATTTTCACCCCTCCACTTT.